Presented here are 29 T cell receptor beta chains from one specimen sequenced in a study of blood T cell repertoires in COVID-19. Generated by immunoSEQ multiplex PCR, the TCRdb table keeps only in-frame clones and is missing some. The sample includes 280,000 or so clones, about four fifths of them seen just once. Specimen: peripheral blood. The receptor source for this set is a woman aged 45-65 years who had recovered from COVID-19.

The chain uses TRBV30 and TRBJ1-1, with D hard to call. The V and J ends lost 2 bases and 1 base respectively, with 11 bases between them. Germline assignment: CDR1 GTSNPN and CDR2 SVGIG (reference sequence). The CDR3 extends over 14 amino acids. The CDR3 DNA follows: TGTGCCTGGAGTTATGGACTCGCGAACACTGAAGCTTTCTTT. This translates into CAWSYGLANTEAFF.

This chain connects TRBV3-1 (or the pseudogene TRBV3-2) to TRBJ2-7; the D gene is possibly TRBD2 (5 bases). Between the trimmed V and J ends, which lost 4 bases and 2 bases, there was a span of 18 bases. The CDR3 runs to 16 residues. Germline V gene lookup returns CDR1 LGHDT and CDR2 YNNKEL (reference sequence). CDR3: CASSRKSGAVTYEQYF. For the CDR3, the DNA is TGTGCCAGCAGCCGCAAATCAGGAGCGGTAACCTACGAGCAGTACTTC.

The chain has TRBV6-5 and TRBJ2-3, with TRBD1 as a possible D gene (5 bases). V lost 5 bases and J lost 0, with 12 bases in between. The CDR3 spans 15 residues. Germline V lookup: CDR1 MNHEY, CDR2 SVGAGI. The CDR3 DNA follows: TGTGCCAGCAGTAGCGCAAGGGGTAGCACAGATACGCAGTATTTT. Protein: CASSSARGSTDTQYF.

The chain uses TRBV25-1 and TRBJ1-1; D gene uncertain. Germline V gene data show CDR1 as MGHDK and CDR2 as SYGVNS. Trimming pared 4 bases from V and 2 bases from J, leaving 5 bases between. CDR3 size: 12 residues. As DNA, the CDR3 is TGTGCCAGCAGTGTGTTAAACACTGAAGCTTTCTTT. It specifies CASSVLNTEAFF.

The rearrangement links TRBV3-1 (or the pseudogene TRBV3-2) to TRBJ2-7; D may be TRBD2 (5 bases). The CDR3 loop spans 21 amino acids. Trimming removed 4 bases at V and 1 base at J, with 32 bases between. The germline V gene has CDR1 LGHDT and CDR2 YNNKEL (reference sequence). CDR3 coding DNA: TGTGCCAGCAGCCTCTCGCGAAGAGGGATTATCCTTCAACATAGGTCCTACGAGCAGTACTTC. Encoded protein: CASSLSRRGIILQHRSYEQYF.

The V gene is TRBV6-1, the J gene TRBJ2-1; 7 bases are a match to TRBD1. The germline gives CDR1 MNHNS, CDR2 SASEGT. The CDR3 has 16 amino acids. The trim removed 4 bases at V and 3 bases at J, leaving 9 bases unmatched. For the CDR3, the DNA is TGTGCCAGCAGTGGAAGTTGGGACAGTCGCTACAATGAGCAGTTCTTC. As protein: CASSGSWDSRYNEQFF.

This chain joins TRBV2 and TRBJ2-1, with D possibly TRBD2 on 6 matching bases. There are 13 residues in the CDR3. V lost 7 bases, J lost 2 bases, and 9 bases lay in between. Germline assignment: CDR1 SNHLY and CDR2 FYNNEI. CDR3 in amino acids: CASTTSTYNEQFF. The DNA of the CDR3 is TGTGCCAGCACGACTAGTACCTACAATGAGCAGTTCTTC.

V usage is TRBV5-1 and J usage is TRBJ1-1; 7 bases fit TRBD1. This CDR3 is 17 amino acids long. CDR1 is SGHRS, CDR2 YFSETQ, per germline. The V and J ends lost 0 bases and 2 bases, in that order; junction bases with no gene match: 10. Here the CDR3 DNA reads TGCGCCAGCAGCTTGGTTCGACAGGGTGGGGTAAACACTGAAGCTTTCTTT. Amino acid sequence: CASSLVRQGGVNTEAFF. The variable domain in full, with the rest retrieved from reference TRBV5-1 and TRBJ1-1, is KAGVTQTPRYLIKTRGQQVTLSCSPISGHRSVSWYQQTPGQGLQFLFEYFSETQRNKGNFPGRFSGRQFSNSRSEMNVSTLELGDSALYLCASSLVRQGGVNTEAFFGQGTRLTVV.

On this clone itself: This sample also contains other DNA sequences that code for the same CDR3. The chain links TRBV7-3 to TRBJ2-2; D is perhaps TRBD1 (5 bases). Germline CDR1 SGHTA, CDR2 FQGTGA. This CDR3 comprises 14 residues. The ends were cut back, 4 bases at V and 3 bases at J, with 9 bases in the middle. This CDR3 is CASSSRADTGELFF. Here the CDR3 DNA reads TGTGCCAGCAGCTCCAGGGCTGACACCGGGGAGCTGTTTTTT.

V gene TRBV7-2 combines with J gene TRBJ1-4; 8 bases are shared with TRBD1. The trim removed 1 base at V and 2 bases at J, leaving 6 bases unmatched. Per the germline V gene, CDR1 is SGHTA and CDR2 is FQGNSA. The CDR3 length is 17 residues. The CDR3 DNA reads TGTGCCAGCAGCTTAGGTCAGGGGGCGCCCACTAATGAAAAACTGTTTTTT. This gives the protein CASSLGQGAPTNEKLFF.

The DNA for the CDR3 is TGTGCCATCAGTGACAGGGTGATGGAGACCCAGTACTTC. The encoded protein is CAISDRVMETQYF. The V gene is TRBV10-3, the J gene TRBJ2-5; the D gene is possibly TRBD1 (5 bases). Germline assignment: CDR1 ENHRY and CDR2 SYGVKD. This CDR3 is 13 amino acids long. V gave up 3 bases and J gave up 5 bases, with 10 bases separating them.

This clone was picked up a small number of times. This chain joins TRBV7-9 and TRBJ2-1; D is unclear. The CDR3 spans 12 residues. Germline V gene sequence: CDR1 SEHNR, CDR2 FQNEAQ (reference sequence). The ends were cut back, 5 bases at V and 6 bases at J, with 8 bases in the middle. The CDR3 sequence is CASSGVRNEQFF. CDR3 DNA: TGTGCCAGCAGCGGAGTGCGCAATGAGCAGTTCTTC.

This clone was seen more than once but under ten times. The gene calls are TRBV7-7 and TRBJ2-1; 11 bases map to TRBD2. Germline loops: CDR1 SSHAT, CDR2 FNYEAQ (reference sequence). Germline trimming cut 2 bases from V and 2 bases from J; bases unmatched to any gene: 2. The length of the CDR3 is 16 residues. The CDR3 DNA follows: TGTGCCAGCAGCTTAATAGCGGGAGGGCCCTACAATGAGCAGTTCTTC. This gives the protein CASSLIAGGPYNEQFF.

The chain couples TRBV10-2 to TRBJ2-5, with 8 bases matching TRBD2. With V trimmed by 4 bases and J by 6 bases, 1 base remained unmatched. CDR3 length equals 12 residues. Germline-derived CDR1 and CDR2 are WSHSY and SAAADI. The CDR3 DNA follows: TGCGCCAGCAGTGCGGGGGGGAAGACCCAGTACTTC. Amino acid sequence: CASSAGGKTQYF.

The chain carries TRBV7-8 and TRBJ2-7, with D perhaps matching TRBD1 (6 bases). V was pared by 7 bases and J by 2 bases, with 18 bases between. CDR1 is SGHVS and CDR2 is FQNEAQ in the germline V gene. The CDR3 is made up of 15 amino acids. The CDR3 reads CASTPLEGVTYEQYF. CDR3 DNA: TGTGCCAGCACCCCCTTAGAGGGGGTAACCTACGAGCAGTACTTC. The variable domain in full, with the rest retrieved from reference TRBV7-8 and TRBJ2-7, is GAGVSQSPRYKVAKRGQDVALRCDPISGHVSLFWYQQALGQGPEFLTYFQNEAQLDKSGLPSDRFFAERPEGSVSTLKIQRTQQEDSAVYLCASTPLEGVTYEQYFGPGTRLTVT.

The CDR3, as DNA: TGTGCCAGTACCCCATACGAGTGGGGGACAGAAAGTATCACCGGGGAGCTGTTTTTT. Translating gives CASTPYEWGTESITGELFF. The chain joins TRBV19 to TRBJ2-2; 7 bases are shared with TRBD1. The V gene's germline CDR1 is LNHDA and CDR2 SQIVND (reference sequence). The junction had 21 bases not matched to a gene; V was cut back by 7 bases and J by 4 bases. There are 19 residues in the CDR3.

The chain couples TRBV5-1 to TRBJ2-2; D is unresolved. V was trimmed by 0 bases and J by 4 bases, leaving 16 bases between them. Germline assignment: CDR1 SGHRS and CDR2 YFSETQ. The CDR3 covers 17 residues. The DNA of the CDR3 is TGCGCCAGCAGCTTGGTGAATGGTGGGCTAACCACCGGGGAGCTGTTTTTT. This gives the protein CASSLVNGGLTTGELFF. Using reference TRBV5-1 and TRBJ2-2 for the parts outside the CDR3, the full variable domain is KAGVTQTPRYLIKTRGQQVTLSCSPISGHRSVSWYQQTPGQGLQFLFEYFSETQRNKGNFPGRFSGRQFSNSRSEMNVSTLELGDSALYLCASSLVNGGLTTGELFFGEGSRLTVL.

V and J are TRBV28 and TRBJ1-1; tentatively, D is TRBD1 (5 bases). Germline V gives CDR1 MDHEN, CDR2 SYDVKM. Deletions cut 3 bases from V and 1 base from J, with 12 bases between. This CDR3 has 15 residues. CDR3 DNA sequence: TGTGCCAGCAGTTTCCGGGACTTCCGGAACACTGAAGCTTTCTTT. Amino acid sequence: CASSFRDFRNTEAFF.

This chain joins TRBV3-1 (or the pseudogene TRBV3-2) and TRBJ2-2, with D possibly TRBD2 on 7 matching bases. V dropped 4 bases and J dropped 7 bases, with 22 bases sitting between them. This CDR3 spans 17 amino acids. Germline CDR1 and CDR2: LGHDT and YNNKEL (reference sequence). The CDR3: CASSPLGWGGPDGELFF. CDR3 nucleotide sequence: TGTGCCAGCAGCCCCCTAGGCTGGGGGGGGCCAGACGGGGAGCTGTTTTTT.

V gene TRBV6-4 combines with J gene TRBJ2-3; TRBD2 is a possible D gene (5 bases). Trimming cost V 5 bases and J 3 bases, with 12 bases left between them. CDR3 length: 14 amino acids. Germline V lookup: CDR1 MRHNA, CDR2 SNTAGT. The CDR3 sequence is CASSSGEATDTQYF. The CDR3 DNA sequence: TGTGCCAGCAGTTCCGGGGAAGCGACAGATACGCAGTATTTT.

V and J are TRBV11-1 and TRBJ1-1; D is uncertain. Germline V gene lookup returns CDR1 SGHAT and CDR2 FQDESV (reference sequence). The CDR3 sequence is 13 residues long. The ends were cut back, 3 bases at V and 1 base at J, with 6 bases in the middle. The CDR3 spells CASSFNRNTEAFF. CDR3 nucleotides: TGTGCCAGCAGCTTTAACAGGAACACTGAAGCTTTCTTT.

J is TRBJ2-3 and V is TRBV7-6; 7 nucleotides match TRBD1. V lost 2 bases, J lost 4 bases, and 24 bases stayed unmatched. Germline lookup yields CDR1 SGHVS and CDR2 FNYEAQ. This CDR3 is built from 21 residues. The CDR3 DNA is TGTGCCAGCAGCTTATCCCCACTTATTTACAGGGGCCAGGGTGGCGCAGATACGCAGTATTTT. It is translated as CASSLSPLIYRGQGGADTQYF.

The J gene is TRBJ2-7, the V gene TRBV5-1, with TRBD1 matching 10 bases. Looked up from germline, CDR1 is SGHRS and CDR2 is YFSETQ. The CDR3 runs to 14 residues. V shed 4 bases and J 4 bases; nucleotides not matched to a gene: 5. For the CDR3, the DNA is TGCGCCAGCAGCCAAGGACAGGGGGGGTACGAGCAGTACTTC. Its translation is CASSQGQGGYEQYF.

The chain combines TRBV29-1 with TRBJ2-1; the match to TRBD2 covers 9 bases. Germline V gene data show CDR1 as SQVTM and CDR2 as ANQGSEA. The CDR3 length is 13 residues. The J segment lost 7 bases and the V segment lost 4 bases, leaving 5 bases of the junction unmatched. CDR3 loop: CSVGSGGLNEQFF. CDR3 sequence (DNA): TGCAGCGTTGGAAGCGGGGGGTTAAATGAGCAGTTCTTC.

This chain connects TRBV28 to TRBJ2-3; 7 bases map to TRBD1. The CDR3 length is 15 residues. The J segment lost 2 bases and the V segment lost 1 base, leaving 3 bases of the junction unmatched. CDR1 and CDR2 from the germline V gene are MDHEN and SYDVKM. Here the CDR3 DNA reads TGTGCCAGCAGTTTATACCAGGGGGTCACAGATACGCAGTATTTT. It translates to CASSLYQGVTDTQYF. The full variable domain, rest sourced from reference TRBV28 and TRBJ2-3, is DVKVTQSSRYLVKRTGEKVFLECVQDMDHENMFWYRQDPGLGLRLIYFSYDVKMKEKGDIPEGYSVSREKKERFSLILESASTNQTSMYLCASSLYQGVTDTQYFGPGTRLTVL.

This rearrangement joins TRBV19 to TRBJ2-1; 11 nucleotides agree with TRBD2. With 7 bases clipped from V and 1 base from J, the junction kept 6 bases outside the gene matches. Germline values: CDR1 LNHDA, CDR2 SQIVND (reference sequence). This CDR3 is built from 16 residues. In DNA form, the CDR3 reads TGTGCCAGTACTTCGATAGCGGGGGGGTCCTACAATGAGCAGTTCTTC. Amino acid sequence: CASTSIAGGSYNEQFF.

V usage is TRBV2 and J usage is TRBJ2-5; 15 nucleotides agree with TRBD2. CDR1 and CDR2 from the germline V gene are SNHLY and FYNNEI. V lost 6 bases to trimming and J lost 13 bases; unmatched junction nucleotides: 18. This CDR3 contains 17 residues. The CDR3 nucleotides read TGTGCCAGCAGCACCCCTAGGACTAGCGGGGGGGCTACCATTATGTACTTC. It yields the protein CASSTPRTSGGATIMYF.

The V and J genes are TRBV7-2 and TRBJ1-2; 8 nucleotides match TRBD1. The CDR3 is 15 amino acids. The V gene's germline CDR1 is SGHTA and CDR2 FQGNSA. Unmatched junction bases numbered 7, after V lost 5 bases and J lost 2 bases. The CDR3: CASSQDRGRNYGYTF. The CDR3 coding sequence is TGTGCCAGCAGCCAAGACAGGGGAAGGAACTATGGCTACACCTTC.

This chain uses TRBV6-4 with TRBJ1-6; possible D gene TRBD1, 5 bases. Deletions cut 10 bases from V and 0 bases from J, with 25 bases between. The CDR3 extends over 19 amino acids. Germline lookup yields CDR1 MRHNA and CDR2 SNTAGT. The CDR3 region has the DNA TGTGCCAACGGAGCCCTTTGGGGGGAATGGAGCTCCTATAATTCACCCCTCCACTTT. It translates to CANGALWGEWSSYNSPLHF.